This TCR beta chain was profiled in a study of regulatory T cells in long-lasting Graves disease. General observations from the study: New patients shared fewer public clonotypes (more than 850) than persistent patients did (around 2,700).

Arm-PCR of CDR3 regions with iRepertoire HTBI primers generated TCR beta libraries. In TCRdb, the multiplex PCR reads were re-called with MiXCR into one record per CDR3 protein. The sample records about 440,000 distinct CDR3 sequences, just under 15% being singletons. This clonotype appeared many times. Its antigen is unidentified. Germline loops: CDR1 LGHDT, CDR2 YNNKEL (reference sequence). CDR3 length: 15 residues. The V end was cut by 0 bases, the J end by 3 bases, with 9 bases between. Time point here: newly diagnosed GD, antithyroid drugs for less than 3 months. PBMCs were the source of the RNA used for TCR sequencing. The sample was also reused in another study, on T cells in Graves' hyperthyroidism and ophthalmopathy.

The V call is TRBV3-1, the J call TRBJ2-4, with D unresolved. The sequence came from a woman aged 25 to 39 with Graves disease. The sequencing here drew on peripheral blood mononuclear cells (PBMCs), taken at new diagnosis, from a patient treated with antithyroid drugs. This chain's CDR3 is CASSQDRVVKNIQYF. CDR3 coding DNA: TGTGCCAGCAGCCAAGACCGCGTAGTCAAAAACATTCAGTACTTC.